Listed here are 8 T cell receptor beta chains from one sample, sequenced in a study of control samples from healthy donors and cancer patients. Produced via immunoSEQ multiplex PCR; TCRdb's table is partial and in-frame only. The table has more than 95,000 clones, roughly 87% seen once. The sequenced sample was blood. These receptors all stem from a man aged 18-30 years in good health.

The chain carries TRBV28 and TRBJ1-6; D is unresolved. In germline, CDR1 is MDHEN, CDR2 SYDVKM. V lost 1 base to trimming and J lost 0 bases, with 4 bases between them. This CDR3 contains 15 residues. The CDR3 region has the DNA TGTGCCAGCAGTTTATCAGACTCCTATAATTCACCCCTCCACTTT. Residues: CASSLSDSYNSPLHF. Together with reference TRBV28 and TRBJ1-6, the CDR3 gives the full variable domain: DVKVTQSSRYLVKRTGEKVFLECVQDMDHENMFWYRQDPGLGLRLIYFSYDVKMKEKGDIPEGYSVSREKKERFSLILESASTNQTSMYLCASSLSDSYNSPLHFGNGTRLTVT.

The chain joins TRBV2 to TRBJ2-1; TRBD1 aligns across 7 bases. J lost 0 bases, V lost 5 bases, and 7 bases had no gene match. This CDR3 region has 16 residues. The germline gives CDR1 SNHLY, CDR2 FYNNEI. Here the CDR3 DNA reads TGTGCCAGCAGTCCTCCGGGACAGAGCTCCTACAATGAGCAGTTCTTC. Translation gives CASSPPGQSSYNEQFF.

This clone was counted a few times. The rearrangement joins TRBV11-2 to TRBJ1-1; D is possibly TRBD1 (5 bases). Trimming pared 0 bases from V and 6 bases from J, leaving 14 bases between. Germline V gives CDR1 SGHAT, CDR2 FQNNGV. The CDR3 has 15 amino acids. In DNA form, the CDR3 reads TGTGCCAGCAGCTTAGACCCGGGGCCTGTGGCTGAAGCTTTCTTT. It codes for CASSLDPGPVAEAFF.

The V call is TRBV5-1, the J call TRBJ1-4; D is possibly TRBD1 (6 bases). The CDR3 runs 16 residues. V was shortened by 0 bases and J by 7 bases, with 16 bases between the two germline ends. Germline CDR1 and CDR2: SGHRS and YFSETQ. The CDR3 is CASSLANSGGGEKLFF. The CDR3 DNA is TGCGCCAGCAGCTTGGCCAACAGCGGAGGGGGTGAAAAACTGTTTTTT.

The rearrangement uses TRBV6-1 and TRBJ2-5, with 13 bases fitting TRBD2. From germline, CDR1 is MNHNS and CDR2 SASEGT. The ends lost 6 bases at V and 2 bases at J; junction bases unmatched: 15. This CDR3 spans 19 amino acids. CDR3 sequence: CASRERTSGRNTVQETQYF. CDR3 coding DNA: TGTGCCAGCAGAGAAAGGACTAGCGGGAGAAATACCGTACAAGAGACCCAGTACTTC.

On this clone: The same CDR3 can be traced to other DNA sequences in this sample. The rearrangement links TRBV5-1 to TRBJ2-7; 8 positions agree with TRBD1. Germline V CDR1 and CDR2: SGHRS, YFSETQ. The CDR3 extends over 14 amino acids. V lost 2 bases, J lost 5 bases, and 6 bases stayed unmatched. Here the CDR3 reads CASSLVGQGNEQYF. As DNA, the CDR3 is TGCGCCAGCAGCTTAGTCGGACAGGGAAACGAGCAGTACTTC.

The V gene is TRBV14, the J gene TRBJ1-6; D not certain. Germline CDR1 and CDR2: SGHDN and FVKESK. Deletions cut 3 bases from V and 6 bases from J, with 6 bases between. The CDR3 length is 13 residues. The chain's CDR3 is CASSQRSNSPLHF. The CDR3 DNA follows: TGTGCCAGCAGCCAGCGAAGTAATTCACCCCTCCACTTT.

V gene TRBV29-1 combines with J gene TRBJ2-1; D not resolved. The CDR3 runs 17 residues. Between the trimmed V and J ends, which lost 7 bases and 7 bases, there was a span of 29 bases. Germline V CDR1 and CDR2: SQVTM, ANQGSEA. CDR3: CSAAPTGLLSSGNEQFF. The CDR3 region has the DNA TGCAGCGCCGCCCCCACCGGGTTGCTTAGCAGTGGAAATGAGCAGTTCTTC.